The 25 T cell receptor beta chains below were found in one sample sequenced in a study of cytomegalovirus exposure and HLA in healthy donors (dated by TCRdb to about 2017). Library creation used the immunoSEQ multiplex PCR assay. The multiplex PCR relied on a mix of 60 forward primers for TCR Vbeta segments and 13 reverse primers for TCR Jbeta segments. TCRdb limited this immuneACCESS table to in-frame rearrangements with V and J called. A share of clones is missing; checked studies link under half to unresolved V genes, and the rest is unexplained. The sample has about 180,000 clones on record, almost 85% of them singletons. The top ten constitute less than 0.65% of the sample. The material sequenced was PBMCs. The receptor set was obtained from a woman aged 50 to 60 in good health and CMV-seronegative.

Only one count was recorded for this clone. The J gene is TRBJ1-4, the V gene TRBV10-3, with D perhaps matching TRBD1 (6 bases). In germline, CDR1 is ENHRY, CDR2 SYGVKD. V lost 3 bases, J lost 4 bases, and 12 bases lay in between. CDR3 length equals 15 residues. The CDR3 loop is CAISDPTGFNEKLFF. CDR3 DNA sequence: TGTGCCATCAGTGACCCGACAGGATTTAATGAAAAACTGTTTTTT.

The chain uses TRBV5-6 and TRBJ2-7, with TRBD1 as a possible D gene (6 bases). The CDR3 totals 14 residues. The germline gives CDR1 SGHDT, CDR2 YYEEEE. V lost 0 bases and J 0 bases, leaving 7 bases between the germline ends. CDR3 protein: CASSLGTVSYEQYF. The CDR3, as DNA: TGTGCCAGCAGCTTGGGGACAGTCTCCTACGAGCAGTACTTC.

The chain combines TRBV19 with TRBJ1-2; tentative D call: TRBD1 (6 bases). The V end was cut by 6 bases, the J end by 8 bases, with 13 bases between. CDR3 size: 12 residues. Germline values: CDR1 LNHDA, CDR2 SQIVND (reference sequence). The CDR3 protein is CASSPRGGGYTF. Here the CDR3 DNA reads TGTGCCAGTAGCCCCCGGGGGGGCGGCTACACCTTC.

The V and J genes are TRBV5-1 and TRBJ2-7, with D maybe TRBD1 (6 bases). CDR3 length: 15 amino acids. Per the germline V gene, CDR1 is SGHRS and CDR2 is YFSETQ. Trimming stripped 0 bases from V and 3 bases from J, with 13 bases between. CDR3 region: CASSLGGGVGYEQYF. DNA for the CDR3: TGCGCCAGCAGCTTGGGAGGGGGAGTAGGCTACGAGCAGTACTTC.

This clone was detected once. This chain uses TRBV7-2 with TRBJ1-1; a weak D match, TRBD1 (5 bases). The CDR3 spans 15 residues. The germline V and J ends were trimmed by 2 bases and 4 bases, with 14 bases remaining between them. The V gene's germline CDR1 is SGHTA and CDR2 FQGNSA. The CDR3 region is CASSLWGGEGTEAFF. For the CDR3, the DNA is TGTGCCAGCAGCTTATGGGGGGGTGAAGGCACTGAAGCTTTCTTT.

V is TRBV7-9 and J is TRBJ2-3; TRBD1 agrees at 7 bases. V lost 7 bases, J lost 1 base, and 5 bases stayed unmatched. CDR1 is SEHNR, CDR2 FQNEAQ, per germline (reference sequence). This CDR3 region has 14 residues. The CDR3 DNA sequence: TGTGCCAGCACCAAAGGACAGGGCACAGATACGCAGTATTTT. Translated, it gives CASTKGQGTDTQYF.

V is TRBV30 and J is TRBJ1-5; no reliable D call. V was trimmed by 0 bases and J by 4 bases, leaving 7 bases between them. This CDR3 contains 13 residues. Germline CDR1 reads GTSNPN; CDR2 reads SVGIG (reference sequence). CDR3 sequence (DNA): TGTGCCTGGAGTGTACGGGATAATCAGCCCCAGCATTTT. Translating it yields CAWSVRDNQPQHF.

Concerning this clone: Germline and junction disagree at one end, which may indicate a read error. This chain joins TRBV2 and TRBJ2-7, with 12 bases matching TRBD2. The CDR3 consists of 13 residues. Germline V gene data show CDR1 as SNHLY and CDR2 as FYNNEI. In DNA form, the CDR3 reads TGTGCCAGCAGTGAAGGGCTAGCGGGGGGGCTTAACTTC. Its protein product is CASSEGLAGGLNF. Full variable domain (outside the CDR3, taken from reference TRBV2 and TRBJ2-7): EPEVTQTPSHQVTQMGQEVILRCVPISNHLYFYWYRQILGQKVEFLVSFYNNEISEKSEIFDDQFSVERPDGSNFTLKIRSTKLEDSAMYFCASSEGLAGGLNFGPGTRLTVT.

DNA for the CDR3: TGTGCCAGCAGCTTGGGGACTCGCTTAGCGGACAAAGAGACCCAGTACTTC. The encoded protein is CASSLGTRLADKETQYF. The rearrangement links TRBV5-4 to TRBJ2-5; maybe TRBD2 (6 bases). Germline values: CDR1 SGHNT, CDR2 YYREEE (reference sequence). V gave up 0 bases and J gave up 3 bases, with 18 bases separating them. This CDR3 is built from 17 residues.

V usage is TRBV11-2 and J usage is TRBJ2-3; D is unclear. The germline V gene has CDR1 SGHAT and CDR2 FQNNGV. V lost 4 bases and J 0 bases, leaving 14 bases between the germline ends. CDR3 size: 16 residues. CDR3: CASSSQVAISTDTQYF. In nucleotides, the CDR3 is TGTGCCAGCAGCTCCCAGGTTGCGATTAGCACAGATACGCAGTATTTT. Using reference TRBV11-2 and TRBJ2-3 for the parts outside the CDR3, the full variable domain is EAGVAQSPRYKIIEKRQSVAFWCNPISGHATLYWYQQILGQGPKLLIQFQNNGVVDDSQLPKDRFSAERLKGVDSTLKIQPAKLEDSAVYLCASSSQVAISTDTQYFGPGTRLTVL.

The chain employs TRBV6-1 and TRBJ2-7; 10 bases match TRBD1. The CDR3 totals 12 residues. The V segment lost 9 bases and the J segment 6 bases; nucleotides outside the gene matches: 5. Germline CDR1 MNHNS, CDR2 SASEGT. The CDR3 loop reads CASSGTGVEQYF. The CDR3 DNA reads TGTGCCAGTTCGGGGACAGGGGTCGAGCAGTACTTC.

The V and J genes are TRBV27 and TRBJ2-3; tentative D call: TRBD2 (6 bases). CDR1 is MNHEY, CDR2 SMNVEV, per germline (reference sequence). Between the trimmed V and J ends, which lost 5 bases and 3 bases, there was a span of 18 bases. This CDR3 comprises 16 residues. The DNA for the CDR3 is TGTGCCAGCAGTGCCCTCCTAGCGAAGGGGACAGATACGCAGTATTTT. This gives the protein CASSALLAKGTDTQYF.

CDR3 DNA: TGTGCCAGCAGTTACTTATCAGCCCGGGGGAACATTCAGTACTTC. Protein sequence: CASSYLSARGNIQYF. This chain connects TRBV6-6 to TRBJ2-4; D may be TRBD2 (6 bases). CDR3 length: 15 residues. Deletions cut 1 base from V and 7 bases from J, with 14 bases between. Germline values: CDR1 MNHNY, CDR2 SVGAGI (reference sequence).

The chain couples TRBV18 to TRBJ2-7, with a possible D match to TRBD1 (6 bases). This CDR3 comprises 14 residues. Trimming shortened V by 6 bases and J by 2 bases, and 14 bases separated the two germline ends. The V gene's germline CDR1 is KGHSH and CDR2 LQKENI. The chain's CDR3 is CASSEWDKPYEQYF. The DNA for the CDR3 is TGTGCCAGCTCCGAATGGGACAAACCCTACGAGCAGTACTTC. The full variable domain, rest sourced from reference TRBV18 and TRBJ2-7, is NAGVMQNPRHLVRRRGQEARLRCSPMKGHSHVYWYRQLPEEGLKFMVYLQKENIIDESGMPKERFSAEFPKEGPSILRIQQVVRGDSAAYFCASSEWDKPYEQYFGPGTRLTVT.

The genes are TRBV7-2 and TRBJ1-2; D unclear. This CDR3 comprises 15 residues. The V and J ends lost 1 base and 5 bases respectively, with 14 bases between them. Germline-derived CDR1 and CDR2 are SGHTA and FQGNSA. The CDR3 region is CASSLVSLTGYGYTF. The CDR3 bases are TGTGCCAGCAGCTTAGTTTCACTCACGGGGTATGGCTACACCTTC.

The chain has TRBV4-1 and TRBJ2-3, with 7 bases identical to TRBD2. The CDR3 has 16 residues. The V segment lost 0 bases and the J segment 5 bases; nucleotides outside the gene matches: 8. The V gene's germline CDR1 is MGHRA and CDR2 YSYEKL. The CDR3 region is CASSQEGGRAQDTQYF. The CDR3 DNA reads TGCGCCAGCAGCCAAGAGGGTGGGAGGGCTCAAGATACGCAGTATTTT.

The chain employs TRBV2 and TRBJ2-7; D might be TRBD1 (5 bases). Trimming stripped 2 bases from V and 0 bases from J, with 11 bases between. The CDR3 covers 15 residues. The germline gives CDR1 SNHLY, CDR2 FYNNEI. The CDR3 here is CASSEHRSSSYEQYF. CDR3 DNA: TGTGCCAGCAGTGAACACAGGTCGAGCTCCTACGAGCAGTACTTC.

In DNA, the CDR3 is TGTGCCAGCAGCTTAGGGCCTCTCACCGGGGAGCTGTTTTTT. Translation gives CASSLGPLTGELFF. The chain recombines TRBV7-3 with TRBJ2-2; D remains unclear. The germline V gene has CDR1 SGHTA and CDR2 FQGTGA. V lost 2 bases to trimming and J lost 4 bases, with 8 bases between them. This CDR3 region has 14 residues.

The chain combines TRBV5-4 with TRBJ2-5; 9 bases are a match to TRBD1. The germline V gene encodes CDR1 SGHNT and CDR2 YYREEE (reference sequence). CDR3 length: 15 residues. The junction had 11 bases not matched to a gene; V was cut back by 0 bases and J by 11 bases. The CDR3 protein is CASSLARGQGSQQYF. The CDR3 DNA reads as TGTGCCAGCAGCTTGGCCCGGGGACAGGGAAGTCAGCAGTACTTC.

The chain recombines TRBV7-9 with TRBJ2-7; D ambiguous. The ends were cut back, 1 base at V and 2 bases at J, with 9 bases in the middle. The length of the CDR3 is 14 residues. CDR1 and CDR2 from the germline V gene are SEHNR and FQNEAQ (reference sequence). The chain's CDR3 is CASSLVQYPYEQYF. The DNA for the CDR3 is TGTGCCAGCAGCTTAGTTCAGTACCCCTACGAGCAGTACTTC.

The chain has TRBV10-3 and TRBJ2-5, with 7 bases that match TRBD2. CDR1 ENHRY and CDR2 SYGVKD come from the germline V gene. Trimming took 6 bases from V and 2 from J; bases not matched to a gene: 6. The CDR3 runs 14 residues. The CDR3 bases are TGTGCCATCAGGGGGGGGACGGGACAAGAGACCCAGTACTTC. Translated, it gives CAIRGGTGQETQYF.

The gene calls are TRBV5-6 and TRBJ2-3, with D unclear. V lost 0 bases, J lost 6 bases, and 8 bases lay in between. CDR3 length equals 13 residues. Germline V gives CDR1 SGHDT, CDR2 YYEEEE. CDR3 protein: CASSLGPLDTQYF. CDR3 nucleotides: TGTGCCAGCAGCTTGGGTCCCCTGGATACGCAGTATTTT.

CDR3 sequence: CASSMSASGRSNEQFF. DNA for the CDR3: TGTGCCAGTAGTATGAGTGCCAGCGGGAGATCGAATGAGCAGTTCTTC. The V call is TRBV19, the J call TRBJ2-1; 8 nucleotides line up with TRBD2. The trim removed 3 bases at V and 7 bases at J, leaving 11 bases unmatched. CDR1 LNHDA and CDR2 SQIVND come from the germline V gene (reference sequence). This CDR3 contains 16 residues. Full variable domain (missing parts from reference TRBV19 and TRBJ2-1): DGGITQSPKYLFRKEGQNVTLSCEQNLNHDAMYWYRQDPGQGLRLIYYSQIVNDFQKGDIAEGYSVSREKKESFPLTVTSAQKNPTAFYLCASSMSASGRSNEQFFGPGTRLTVL.

V and J are TRBV5-1 and TRBJ1-1; TRBD1 agrees at 8 bases. Per the germline V gene, CDR1 is SGHRS and CDR2 is YFSETQ. The CDR3 runs to 14 residues. Germline trimming cut 3 bases from V and 3 bases from J; bases unmatched to any gene: 4. The CDR3 here is CASSSGQVDTEAFF. Written as DNA, the CDR3 is TGCGCCAGCAGCTCGGGACAGGTCGACACTGAAGCTTTCTTT.

The CDR3 nucleotides read TGTGCCAGTATTCCAGGGGGGAACGGTGGCTACACCTTC. Translated, it gives CASIPGGNGGYTF. V usage is TRBV19 and J usage is TRBJ1-2, with 7 positions matching TRBD1. CDR3 length: 13 amino acids. CDR1 and CDR2 from the germline V gene are LNHDA and SQIVND (reference sequence). Trimming cost V 7 bases and J 7 bases; bases outside gene matches: 9.